Each of the 32 T cell receptor beta chains below was sequenced from the same sample in a study of T cell changes during pregnancy in multiple sclerosis (dated by TCRdb to between 2018 and 2021). Library creation used the immunoSEQ multiplex PCR assay. Here the immuneACCESS table is served through TCRdb, limited to in-frame sequences with V and J called. Missing clones are a known gap in these copies; in checked studies unresolved V genes cover under half, and the rest lacks a known reason. Present in this sample are tens of thousands of clones, 90% to 97% of which were seen just once. The ten largest account for 0.89% of the sample. Sequencing used peripheral blood, obtained in the second trimester of pregnancy. These receptors were obtained from a female donor with multiple sclerosis, enrolled in a pregnancy study.

V and J are TRBV14 and TRBJ2-2; D not resolved. The V and J ends lost 1 base and 0 bases respectively, with 15 bases between them. Germline CDR1 and CDR2: SGHDN and FVKESK. The CDR3 loop spans 18 amino acids. In nucleotides, the CDR3 is TGTGCCAGCAGCCAAGGTTTTCTGTTACAGTCGAACACCGGGGAGCTGTTTTTT. It yields the protein CASSQGFLLQSNTGELFF.

V usage is TRBV2 and J usage is TRBJ2-1; 7 bases are a match to TRBD1. Germline CDR1 reads SNHLY; CDR2 reads FYNNEI. The ends lost 5 bases at V and 8 bases at J; junction bases unmatched: 3. This CDR3 is 12 amino acids long. This CDR3 is CASSRQGYEQFF. The CDR3 DNA reads TGTGCCAGCAGTCGACAGGGCTATGAGCAGTTCTTC.

This clone occurred once. V gene TRBV19 combines with J gene TRBJ2-3, with TRBD2 matching over 7 bases. Germline V gene sequence: CDR1 LNHDA, CDR2 SQIVND (reference sequence). The V and J ends lost 8 bases and 4 bases, in that order; junction bases with no gene match: 12. The CDR3 is made up of 15 amino acids. The CDR3 DNA reads as TGTGCCAGTCGTCCGTTGATGGGAGGGGCAGATACGCAGTATTTT. It yields the protein CASRPLMGGADTQYF.

The genes are TRBV18 and TRBJ1-1; TRBD1 matches at 7 bases. J gave up 2 bases and V 3 bases, and 3 bases lay outside the gene matches. This CDR3 comprises 14 residues. In germline, CDR1 is KGHSH, CDR2 LQKENI. Written as DNA, the CDR3 is TGTGCCAGCTCACCGGGACAGACTAACACTGAAGCTTTCTTT. This encodes CASSPGQTNTEAFF. The complete variable domain, with remaining parts taken from reference TRBV18 and TRBJ1-1, reads NAGVMQNPRHLVRRRGQEARLRCSPMKGHSHVYWYRQLPEEGLKFMVYLQKENIIDESGMPKERFSAEFPKEGPSILRIQQVVRGDSAAYFCASSPGQTNTEAFFGQGTRLTVV.

The CDR3 here is CASSIIILAGRYNEQFF. The CDR3 coding sequence is TGTGCCAGCAGTATAATCATACTAGCGGGGCGGTACAATGAGCAGTTCTTC. The V gene is TRBV27, the J gene TRBJ2-1; 10 bases are shared with TRBD2. The CDR3 extends over 17 amino acids. CDR1 MNHEY and CDR2 SMNVEV come from the germline V gene (reference sequence). V was clipped by 5 bases and J by 4 bases; unmatched bases: 11.

The chain joins TRBV4-1 to TRBJ2-7; D possibly corresponds to TRBD2 (5 bases). Germline values: CDR1 MGHRA, CDR2 YSYEKL. V was cut by 1 base and J by 2 bases, with 12 bases left in between. The CDR3 runs 15 residues. The CDR3: CASSQGTLFTYEQYF. For the CDR3, the DNA is TGCGCCAGCAGCCAAGGGACTTTATTTACCTACGAGCAGTACTTC.

V usage is TRBV7-3 and J usage is TRBJ2-5; weak D call: TRBD2 (7 bases). Per the germline V gene, CDR1 is SGHTA and CDR2 is FQGTGA. V was cut by 5 bases and J by 5 bases, with 12 bases left in between. The CDR3 consists of 13 residues. CDR3 sequence: CASSRGAGETQYF. The CDR3 nucleotides are TGTGCCAGCAGCCGGGGGGCCGGGGAGACCCAGTACTTC.

The rearrangement uses TRBV9 and TRBJ1-3; 9 bases align to TRBD1. The CDR3 sequence is 16 residues long. J lost 4 bases, V lost 0 bases, and 5 bases had no gene match. CDR1 and CDR2 (germline): SGDLS, YYNGEE. The CDR3 sequence: CASSVVGQGMGNTIYF. The DNA of the CDR3 is TGTGCCAGCAGCGTAGTGGGACAGGGCATGGGAAACACCATATATTTT.

CDR3 bases: TGTGCCAGTAGTATAGGGGGACAGGGTCGCACAGATACGCAGTATTTT. Amino acids: CASSIGGQGRTDTQYF. The chain uses TRBV19 and TRBJ2-3; 9 bases agree with TRBD1. The CDR3 covers 16 residues. The J segment lost 1 base and the V segment lost 1 base, leaving 3 bases of the junction unmatched. Germline V lookup: CDR1 LNHDA, CDR2 SQIVND (reference sequence).

The V and J genes are TRBV7-9 and TRBJ1-1; a weak D match, TRBD1 (6 bases). Germline-derived CDR1 and CDR2 are SEHNR and FQNEAQ (reference sequence). The ends were cut back, 2 bases at V and 1 base at J, with 11 bases in the middle. CDR3 length: 15 amino acids. In DNA, the CDR3 is TGTGCCAGCAGCTTACTTCCAGGGGAGAACACTGAAGCTTTCTTT. It specifies CASSLLPGENTEAFF.

This sequence joins TRBV27 and TRBJ2-2; D is uncertain. Germline-derived CDR1 and CDR2 are MNHEY and SMNVEV (reference sequence). The V gene lost 1 base and the J gene lost 3 bases, with 12 bases spanning the gap. The CDR3 runs 16 residues. The DNA for the CDR3 is TGTGCCAGCAGTTTATATCCAGGCCCGCACACCGGGGAGCTGTTTTTT. This codes for CASSLYPGPHTGELFF.

The chain has TRBV25-1 and TRBJ2-1; 10 bases line up with TRBD2. The CDR3 sequence is 16 residues long. Trimming took 1 base from V and 8 from J; bases not matched to a gene: 8. Germline V gives CDR1 MGHDK, CDR2 SYGVNS. The CDR3 DNA follows: TGTGCCAGCAGTGAATTAGCTAGCGGGAGAGTCTATGAGCAGTTCTTC. This translates into CASSELASGRVYEQFF.

This chain uses TRBV11-2 with TRBJ2-3; possibly TRBD2 for D (5 bases). With 5 bases removed from V and 2 bases from J, the gap between germline ends came to 14 bases. Looked up from germline, CDR1 is SGHAT and CDR2 is FQNNGV. The CDR3 is 15 residues long. This CDR3 reads CASSLKGDVTDTQYF. Written as DNA, the CDR3 is TGTGCCAGCAGCCTCAAGGGAGATGTCACAGATACGCAGTATTTT.

The rearrangement links TRBV7-9 to TRBJ1-4, with 7 bases lining up with TRBD1. This CDR3 spans 15 amino acids. V was pared by 5 bases and J by 4 bases, with 7 bases of the junction left unmatched. Germline lookup yields CDR1 SEHNR and CDR2 FQNEAQ (reference sequence). The CDR3: CASSPRQGNNEKLFF. CDR3 DNA: TGTGCCAGCAGCCCCAGACAGGGTAATAATGAAAAACTGTTTTTT. The full variable domain, in which reference TRBV7-9 and TRBJ1-4 provide the parts outside the CDR3, is DTGVSQNPRHKITKRGQNVTFRCDPISEHNRLYWYRQTLGQGPEFLTYFQNEAQLEKSRLLSDRFSAERPKGSFSTLEIQRTEQGDSAMYLCASSPRQGNNEKLFFGSGTQLSVL.

This chain connects TRBV4-1 to TRBJ2-5; 9 nucleotides line up with TRBD2. Germline trimming cut 4 bases from V and 5 bases from J; bases unmatched to any gene: 5. The CDR3 is made up of 14 amino acids. CDR1 MGHRA and CDR2 YSYEKL come from the germline V gene. In DNA form, the CDR3 reads TGCGCCAGCAGCCTGCGACTAGCGGCGGAGACCCAGTACTTC. Amino acids: CASSLRLAAETQYF.

The V and J genes are TRBV11-2 and TRBJ2-4; TRBD2 is a possible D gene (6 bases). The CDR3 loop spans 15 amino acids. Trimming stripped 1 base from V and 4 bases from J, with 11 bases between. Germline V gene sequence: CDR1 SGHAT, CDR2 FQNNGV. In nucleotides, the CDR3 is TGTGCCAGCAGCTTAGTGTGGGGGGAGAAAAACATTCAGTACTTC. Translation gives CASSLVWGEKNIQYF.

This clone was picked up one time. The J gene is TRBJ2-3, the V gene TRBV6-1, with 9 positions matching TRBD2. Per germline, CDR1 MNHNS and CDR2 SASEGT. The CDR3 loop spans 15 amino acids. V shed 0 bases, J shed 4 bases, and the junction held 2 bases outside the gene matches. In DNA form, the CDR3 reads TGTGCCAGCAGTGAAGCTAGCGGGAGCCCAGATACGCAGTATTTT. Translated: CASSEASGSPDTQYF.

The CDR3 sequence is CASSFDGKSTYNEQFF. CDR3 in DNA: TGCGCCAGCAGCTTCGACGGGAAGAGCACCTACAATGAGCAGTTCTTC. The gene calls are TRBV5-1 and TRBJ2-1; D perhaps matches TRBD2 (5 bases). This CDR3 contains 16 residues. Germline assignment: CDR1 SGHRS and CDR2 YFSETQ. V shed 2 bases and J shed 2 bases, with 14 bases lying between them.

The rearrangement uses TRBV7-9 and TRBJ2-1; tentative D call: TRBD2 (6 bases). Deletions cut 0 bases from V and 3 bases from J, with 9 bases between. This CDR3 comprises 15 residues. Germline V gene lookup returns CDR1 SEHNR and CDR2 FQNEAQ (reference sequence). This CDR3 is CASSLAGTLYNEQFF. The CDR3 DNA reads as TGTGCCAGCAGCTTAGCCGGGACTCTCTACAATGAGCAGTTCTTC.

The chain links TRBV11-2 to TRBJ2-7; a possible D gene is TRBD2 (7 bases). This CDR3 contains 16 residues. Trimming stripped 2 bases from V and 6 bases from J, with 20 bases between. Germline V lookup: CDR1 SGHAT, CDR2 FQNNGV. CDR3 bases: TGTGCCAGCAGCTTATCGATAAGCGGGACAAGCTCCGAGCAGTACTTC. Its protein product is CASSLSISGTSSEQYF.

The V and J genes are TRBV9 and TRBJ1-2, with no clear D. The CDR3 is 13 residues long. V dropped 0 bases and J dropped 5 bases, with 8 bases sitting between them. Germline V lookup: CDR1 SGDLS, CDR2 YYNGEE. CDR3 loop: CASSVASGYGYTF. The CDR3 DNA sequence: TGTGCCAGCAGCGTAGCTTCGGGTTATGGCTACACCTTC.

The chain recombines TRBV28 with TRBJ2-1; maybe TRBD1 (6 bases). In germline, CDR1 is MDHEN, CDR2 SYDVKM. The V end was cut by 6 bases, the J end by 9 bases, with 21 bases between. This CDR3 is built from 15 residues. In nucleotides, the CDR3 is TGTGCCAGCAGCCCCACAGGGAGTCGGCTAGGTGAGCAGTTCTTC. Translation: CASSPTGSRLGEQFF. The complete variable domain, with remaining parts taken from reference TRBV28 and TRBJ2-1, reads DVKVTQSSRYLVKRTGEKVFLECVQDMDHENMFWYRQDPGLGLRLIYFSYDVKMKEKGDIPEGYSVSREKKERFSLILESASTNQTSMYLCASSPTGSRLGEQFFGPGTRLTVL.

The chain carries TRBV7-3 and TRBJ1-1; D is ambiguous. Deletions cut 4 bases from V and 1 base from J, with 7 bases between. Per the germline V gene, CDR1 is SGHTA and CDR2 is FQGTGA. This CDR3 is built from 13 residues. The CDR3, as DNA: TGTGCCAGCAGCTCCACCGGGAACACTGAAGCTTTCTTT. Its translation: CASSSTGNTEAFF. Looking up the rest from reference TRBV7-3 and TRBJ1-1 gives the full variable domain: GAGVSQTPSNKVTEKGKYVELRCDPISGHTALYWYRQSLGQGPEFLIYFQGTGAADDSGLPNDRFFAVRPEGSVSTLKIQRTERGDSAVYLCASSSTGNTEAFFGQGTRLTVV.

This chain connects TRBV9 to TRBJ2-7; 8 bases agree with TRBD2. CDR3 length: 14 amino acids. Germline CDR1 reads SGDLS; CDR2 reads YYNGEE. Trimming at V came to 0 bases and at J to 5 bases, leaving 4 bases not matched to a gene. The CDR3: CASSVARGANEQYF. CDR3 in DNA: TGTGCCAGCAGCGTAGCGCGGGGGGCTAACGAGCAGTACTTC.

This chain joins TRBV1 and TRBJ2-5; the D call in the table, TRBD1, was not verified against the DNA. TRBV1 is deemed a pseudogene. This CDR3 has 15 residues. This CDR3 is CTSSPGQGVEETQYF. The CDR3 DNA sequence: TGCACCAGCAGCCCGGGACAGGGTGTGGAAGAGACCCAGTACTTC.

This chain uses TRBV6-6 with TRBJ2-7; 8 bases match TRBD1. Germline values: CDR1 MNHNY, CDR2 SVGAGI (reference sequence). Unmatched junction bases numbered 6, after V lost 5 bases and J lost 3 bases. CDR3 length equals 14 residues. The CDR3: CASSIPGGYYEQYF. CDR3 DNA sequence: TGTGCCAGCAGTATCCCAGGGGGCTACTACGAGCAGTACTTC.

The chain recombines TRBV6-1 with TRBJ2-3; TRBD2 matches 11 bases. Unmatched junction bases numbered 6, after V lost 6 bases and J lost 4 bases. Germline V gene data show CDR1 as MNHNS and CDR2 as SASEGT. The CDR3 runs to 15 residues. CDR3 nucleotides: TGTGCCAGCAGAGCTAGCGGGAGGATCGCAGATACGCAGTATTTT. Its protein is CASRASGRIADTQYF.

The chain employs TRBV13 and TRBJ1-1; tentative D call: TRBD1 (5 bases). Germline V gene data show CDR1 as PRHDT and CDR2 as FYEKMQ (reference sequence). V was trimmed by 5 bases and J by 11 bases, leaving 18 bases between them. The CDR3 has 13 amino acids. Here the CDR3 DNA reads TGTGCCAGCAGCCGTTCTCAGGGATTGGGGGCTTTCTTT. Translating it yields CASSRSQGLGAFF. Drawing the rest from reference TRBV13 and TRBJ1-1, the complete variable domain is AAGVIQSPRHLIKEKRETATLKCYPIPRHDTVYWYQQGPGQDPQFLISFYEKMQSDKGSIPDRFSAQQFSDYHSELNMSSLELGDSALYFCASSRSQGLGAFFGQGTRLTVV.

V usage is TRBV4-2 and J usage is TRBJ1-2, with 8 bases matching TRBD1. J lost 6 bases, V lost 1 base, and 7 bases had no gene match. CDR3 length: 15 residues. The V gene's germline CDR1 is LGHNA and CDR2 YNFKEQ. In DNA, the CDR3 is TGTGCCAGCAGCCAAGTTGGACCGGGACAGGATGGCTACACCTTC. This sequence encodes CASSQVGPGQDGYTF.

The chain couples TRBV7-9 to TRBJ1-1; D gene unclear. The length of the CDR3 is 13 residues. The germline V and J ends were trimmed by 3 bases and 1 base, with 6 bases remaining between them. The germline gives CDR1 SEHNR, CDR2 FQNEAQ (reference sequence). CDR3 region: CASSFGGNTEAFF. Written as DNA, the CDR3 is TGTGCCAGCAGCTTTGGAGGGAACACTGAAGCTTTCTTT. Drawing the rest from reference TRBV7-9 and TRBJ1-1, the complete variable domain is DTGVSQNPRHKITKRGQNVTFRCDPISEHNRLYWYRQTLGQGPEFLTYFQNEAQLEKSRLLSDRFSAERPKGSFSTLEIQRTEQGDSAMYLCASSFGGNTEAFFGQGTRLTVV.

The chain carries TRBV7-2 and TRBJ2-5; 12 nucleotides line up with TRBD2. The V gene's germline CDR1 is SGHTA and CDR2 FQGNSA. The CDR3 spans 16 residues. V shed 5 bases and J 5 bases; nucleotides not matched to a gene: 9. DNA of the CDR3: TGTGCCAGCAGCCCCCCACTAGCGGGGGGCCGGGAGACCCAGTACTTC. Its protein is CASSPPLAGGRETQYF.

The gene calls are TRBV2 and TRBJ1-2; D is possibly TRBD1 (5 bases). This CDR3 is built from 15 residues. CDR1 is SNHLY and CDR2 is FYNNEI in the germline V gene. CDR3: CAGVLSAQAGDGYTF. As DNA, the CDR3 is TGTGCAGGGGTTTTGTCGGCGCAGGCGGGAGATGGCTACACCTTC.